This TCR beta chain was sequenced during a study of identical twins (dated by TCRdb to the mid-2010s). About the full investigation: TCR alpha and beta repertoires from monozygotic twins, unrelated adults of various ages and cord blood were deep-sequenced to test whether fetal clonotypes persist. Replicate twin experiments were performed at different times using different library preparation protocols to rule out contamination. Study-wide findings and limitations: Recombination models systematically underestimated out-of-frame TCR alpha sharing in monozygotic twins but agreed with sharing between unrelated individuals. Abundant cord blood beta clonotypes had fewer insertions, young adult naive repertoires showed a similar but weaker trend, and memory repertoires showed no such trend. Zero-insertion analyses could be partly confounded by invariant T cells such as MAIT and iNKT, though diverse VJ usage argued against such confounding for most clonotypes. Because the same donors could not be followed over many years, the conclusions depended on cross-sectional statistical analysis. Excess twin sharing in beta out-of-frame sequences was weaker because fewer shared sequences lowered the signal-to-noise ratio. Compared with coincidental sharing between unrelated individuals, out-of-frame TCR alpha sequences shared between twins showed an excess of sequences with low generation probability.

Only healthy Caucasian donors were included. Three pairs of female monozygotic twins, all aged roughly 18 to 29 years, made up the twin cohort. RNA for TCR libraries was isolated from peripheral blood mononuclear cells. The library was prepared using 5' RACE. Reads for this sample came from an Illumina HiSeq 2000. Template switching introduced a universal primer binding site; the final cDNA contained a unique molecular identifier, enabling accurate counting of TCR cDNA molecules. Specific primers in the conserved constant-segment region were used to synthesize first-strand cDNA for the TCR alpha and beta chains. Each cDNA library was double barcoded, with a SMART-Mk sample barcode plus Illumina barcodes, to control for contamination. TruSeq adapter sequences and Illumina sample barcodes were added in two successive PCR steps. The TCR alpha and beta cDNA libraries were sequenced on the Illumina HiSeq platform using custom primers. For the original study's pipeline: MiGEC was used to process raw reads and extract unique molecular identifiers, and MiXCR was used to find CDR3 positions. For each individual, recombination models were inferred using an EM algorithm with the repgenHMM and IGoR tools. The tcR package in R was used for shared clonotype analysis, with sharing normalized by the product of cloneset sizes. Out-of-frame nonproductive sequences were analyzed to study raw recombination free of thymic and clonal selection effects. Through fastp at Q25 and MiXCR, TCRdb rebuilt clones from the public reads, retaining in-frame beta chains. Every CDR3 protein is listed once, alongside the most common genes and DNA of its rows. These V and J calls originate from TCRdb's pipeline instead of the authors' own analysis. Within this sample are under 900,000 distinct CDR3 sequences, with 9% to 15% of them counted one time only. The ten largest make up about 1.5% of the sample.

Spanning cysteine to phenylalanine, the CDR3 consists of 17 amino acids. The CDR3 DNA has 51 bases and is translated from base 1. V is shortened by 3 bases, J by 2 bases, and the region joining them spans 19 bases. The germline V gene (reference sequence) supplies CDR1 MNHEY and CDR2 SMNVEV. This clonotype was seen only a few times. No antigen is known for it. No base quality information exists; no much larger clone differs at one position. These data were also filed under a second study, of yellow fever vaccine responses in identical twins. The second study also describes: The authors reported that the T cell response to vaccination in identical twins appeared partly convergent and partly personalized. In the study, vaccine-responding T cell clones were precisely tracked in identical twins.

Sequencing was performed on PBMCs. The rearranged chain carries TRBV27 and TRBJ2-5, with a tentative D gene TRBD1 over 7 matching bases. The sequence was collected from a woman younger than 30 in good health. For the CDR3, the sequence is CASSFIGGWGQQETQYF. In nucleotide form, the sequence is TGTGCCAGCAGTTTCATTGGAGGGTGGGGACAGCAAGAGACCCAGTACTTC.